This T cell receptor (beta chain) was observed in a study of response to subunit inactivated influenza vaccine. From the RT-PCR reads, TCRdb called clonotypes with MiXCR, one entry per CDR3 protein. In the table there are about 570,000 distinct CDR3 sequences, about an eighth of which are singletons. In its sample, this clonotype was seen many times. Its antigen is not known. Notes on the study in general: Each seasonal influenza vaccination recruits few new T cells, the authors suggested.

V gave up 6 bases and J gave up 5 bases, with 21 bases separating them. Germline CDR1 reads SEHNR; CDR2 reads FQNEAQ (reference sequence). CDR3 size: 16 residues. V gene TRBV7-9 combines with J gene TRBJ2-3; D unclear. This specimen was PBMCs from blood, taken on the day of vaccination. The receptor was derived from a man aged 45-65 years who received an inactivated influenza vaccine. The CDR3 nucleotides are TGTGCCAGCAGTACCCCTTTTATGGCAACTCAAGATACGCAGTATTTT. Protein product: CASSTPFMATQDTQYF.